This paragraph reports one T cell receptor beta chain. This sample stems from a study of CD8 T cells in Susac syndrome. It was with random hexamers that roughly 0.45 to 1 ug RNA was reverse transcribed. Coverage of TCR beta CDR3 amplification by immunoSEQ multiplex PCR extended to 54 Vbeta and 13 Jbeta. TCRdb used MiXCR to reprocess the immunoSEQ multiplex PCR reads, holding one entry per CDR3 protein. The repertoire holds about 300,000 distinct CDR3 sequences, with roughly 85% as singletons. V gave up 2 bases and J gave up 3 bases, with 23 bases separating them. Germline lookup yields CDR1 SEHNR and CDR2 FQNEAQ (reference sequence). The CDR3 spans 19 residues.

Input material: CD8+ T cells from PBMCs. V gene TRBV7-9 combines with J gene TRBJ1-3, with D maybe TRBD1 (5 bases). The TCR sequence derives from a human donor with multiple sclerosis. CDR3 amino acids: CASSLRFGASERGGNTIYF. CDR3 nucleotide sequence: TGTGCCAGCAGCTTAAGGTTTGGGGCCAGCGAGCGAGGTGGAAACACCATATATTTT.